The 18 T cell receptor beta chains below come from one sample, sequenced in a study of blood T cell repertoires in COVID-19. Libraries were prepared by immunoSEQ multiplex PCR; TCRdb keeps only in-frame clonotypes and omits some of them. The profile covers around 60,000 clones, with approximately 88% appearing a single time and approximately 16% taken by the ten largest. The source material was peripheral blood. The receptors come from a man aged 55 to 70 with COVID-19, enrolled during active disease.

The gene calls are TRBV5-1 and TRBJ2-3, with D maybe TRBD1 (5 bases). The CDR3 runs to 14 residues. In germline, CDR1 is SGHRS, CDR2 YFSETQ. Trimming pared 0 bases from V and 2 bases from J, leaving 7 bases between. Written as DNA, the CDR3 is TGCGCCAGCAGCTTGGGACAGATCACAGATACGCAGTATTTT. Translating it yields CASSLGQITDTQYF. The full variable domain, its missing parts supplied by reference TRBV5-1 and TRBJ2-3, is KAGVTQTPRYLIKTRGQQVTLSCSPISGHRSVSWYQQTPGQGLQFLFEYFSETQRNKGNFPGRFSGRQFSNSRSEMNVSTLELGDSALYLCASSLGQITDTQYFGPGTRLTVL.

DNA for the CDR3: TGTGCCAGCAGCCAGGGACTAGCGGGATTCTACGAGCAGTACTTC. It is translated as CASSQGLAGFYEQYF. The V and J genes are TRBV11-2 and TRBJ2-7; 13 bases align to TRBD2. J was trimmed by 3 bases and V by 5 bases; bases with no gene match: 4. Germline V lookup: CDR1 SGHAT, CDR2 FQNNGV. This CDR3 is 15 amino acids long.

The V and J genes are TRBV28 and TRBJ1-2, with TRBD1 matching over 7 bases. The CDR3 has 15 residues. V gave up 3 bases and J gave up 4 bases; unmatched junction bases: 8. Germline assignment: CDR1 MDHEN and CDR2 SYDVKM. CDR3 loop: CASSFVTGPTYGYTF. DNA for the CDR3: TGTGCCAGCAGTTTTGTGACAGGGCCCACCTATGGCTACACCTTC.

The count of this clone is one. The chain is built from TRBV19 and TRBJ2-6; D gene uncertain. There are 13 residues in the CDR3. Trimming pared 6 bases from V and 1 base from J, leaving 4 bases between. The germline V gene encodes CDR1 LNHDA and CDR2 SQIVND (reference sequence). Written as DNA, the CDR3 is TGTGCCAGTAGCCAGTCTGGGGCCAACGTCCTGACTTTC. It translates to CASSQSGANVLTF.

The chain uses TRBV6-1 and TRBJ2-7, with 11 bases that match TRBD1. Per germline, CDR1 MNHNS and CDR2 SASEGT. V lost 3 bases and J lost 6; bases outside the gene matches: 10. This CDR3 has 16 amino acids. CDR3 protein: CASSDSGTGGIGEQYF. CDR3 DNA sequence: TGTGCCAGCAGTGATTCTGGGACAGGGGGGATCGGCGAGCAGTACTTC.

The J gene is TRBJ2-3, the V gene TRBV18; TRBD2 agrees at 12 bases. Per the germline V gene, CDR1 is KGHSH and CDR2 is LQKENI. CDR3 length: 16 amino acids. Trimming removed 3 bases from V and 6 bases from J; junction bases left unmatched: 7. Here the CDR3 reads CASSPLTSGSGDTQYF. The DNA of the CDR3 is TGTGCCAGCTCACCCCTGACTAGCGGGAGTGGTGATACGCAGTATTTT.

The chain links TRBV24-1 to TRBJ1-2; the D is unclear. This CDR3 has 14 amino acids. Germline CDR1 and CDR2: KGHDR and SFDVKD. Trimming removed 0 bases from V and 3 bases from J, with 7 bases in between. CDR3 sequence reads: CATSDLWQDYGYTF. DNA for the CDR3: TGTGCCACCAGTGATTTGTGGCAGGACTATGGCTACACCTTC.

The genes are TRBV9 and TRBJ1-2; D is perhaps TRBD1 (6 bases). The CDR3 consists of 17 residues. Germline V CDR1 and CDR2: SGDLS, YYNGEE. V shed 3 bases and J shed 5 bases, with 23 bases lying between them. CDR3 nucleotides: TGTGCCAGCAGCGCCCGGACGGAGAAGGGGGAGAGATATGGCTACACCTTC. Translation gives CASSARTEKGERYGYTF.

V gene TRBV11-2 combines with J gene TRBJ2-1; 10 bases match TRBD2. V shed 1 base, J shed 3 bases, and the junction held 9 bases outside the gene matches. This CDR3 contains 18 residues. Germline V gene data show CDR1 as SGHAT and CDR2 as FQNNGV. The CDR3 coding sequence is TGTGCCAGCAGCTTAGTTTTTTCTTCTAGCGGGGGCTACAATGAGCAGTTCTTC. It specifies CASSLVFSSSGGYNEQFF.

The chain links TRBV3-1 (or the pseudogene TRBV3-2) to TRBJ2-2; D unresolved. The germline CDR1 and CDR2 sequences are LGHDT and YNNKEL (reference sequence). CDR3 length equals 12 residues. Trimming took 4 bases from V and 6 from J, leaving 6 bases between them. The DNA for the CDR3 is TGTGCCAGCAGCCGTCAATCCGGGGAGCTGTTTTTT. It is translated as CASSRQSGELFF.

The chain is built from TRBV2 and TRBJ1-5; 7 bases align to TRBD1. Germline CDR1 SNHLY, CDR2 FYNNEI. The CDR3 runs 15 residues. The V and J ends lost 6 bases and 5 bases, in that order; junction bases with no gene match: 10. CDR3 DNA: TGTGCCAGCAGGAGTACGACAGGGAACCATCAGCCCCAGCATTTT. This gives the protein CASRSTTGNHQPQHF.

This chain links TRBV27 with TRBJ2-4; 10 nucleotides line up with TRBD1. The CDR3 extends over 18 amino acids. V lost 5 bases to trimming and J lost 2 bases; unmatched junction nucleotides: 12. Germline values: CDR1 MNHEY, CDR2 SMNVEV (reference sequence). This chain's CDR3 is CASSPLPGTGVPKNIQYF. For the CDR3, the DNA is TGTGCCAGCAGTCCCCTTCCAGGGACAGGGGTGCCCAAAAACATTCAGTACTTC.

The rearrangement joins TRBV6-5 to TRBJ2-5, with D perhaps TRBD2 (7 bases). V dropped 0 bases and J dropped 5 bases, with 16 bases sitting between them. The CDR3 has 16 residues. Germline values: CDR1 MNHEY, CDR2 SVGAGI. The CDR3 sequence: CASSYSLAGAGETQYF. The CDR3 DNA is TGTGCCAGCAGTTACTCCCTGGCGGGGGCCGGGGAGACCCAGTACTTC.

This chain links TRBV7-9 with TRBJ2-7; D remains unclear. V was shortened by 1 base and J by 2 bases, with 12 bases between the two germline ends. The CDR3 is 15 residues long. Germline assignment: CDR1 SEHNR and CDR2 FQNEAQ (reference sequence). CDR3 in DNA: TGTGCCAGCAGCTTAGGTTCGGCGGAGCCCTACGAGCAGTACTTC. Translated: CASSLGSAEPYEQYF. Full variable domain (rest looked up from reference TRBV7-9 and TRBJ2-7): DTGVSQNPRHKITKRGQNVTFRCDPISEHNRLYWYRQTLGQGPEFLTYFQNEAQLEKSRLLSDRFSAERPKGSFSTLEIQRTEQGDSAMYLCASSLGSAEPYEQYFGPGTRLTVT.

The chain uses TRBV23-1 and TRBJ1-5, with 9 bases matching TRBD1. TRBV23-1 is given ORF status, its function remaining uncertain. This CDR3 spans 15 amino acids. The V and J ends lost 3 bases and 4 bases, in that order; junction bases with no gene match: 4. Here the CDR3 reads CASSHPGTGNQPQHF. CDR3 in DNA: TGCGCCAGCAGTCATCCCGGGACAGGGAATCAGCCCCAGCATTTT.

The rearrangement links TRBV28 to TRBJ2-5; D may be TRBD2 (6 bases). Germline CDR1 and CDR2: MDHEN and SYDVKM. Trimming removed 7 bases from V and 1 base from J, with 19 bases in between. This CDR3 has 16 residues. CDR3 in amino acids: CASTQLGWRAQETQYF. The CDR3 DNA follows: TGTGCCAGCACTCAACTAGGATGGAGGGCCCAAGAGACCCAGTACTTC. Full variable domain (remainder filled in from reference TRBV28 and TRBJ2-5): DVKVTQSSRYLVKRTGEKVFLECVQDMDHENMFWYRQDPGLGLRLIYFSYDVKMKEKGDIPEGYSVSREKKERFSLILESASTNQTSMYLCASTQLGWRAQETQYFGPGTRLLVL.

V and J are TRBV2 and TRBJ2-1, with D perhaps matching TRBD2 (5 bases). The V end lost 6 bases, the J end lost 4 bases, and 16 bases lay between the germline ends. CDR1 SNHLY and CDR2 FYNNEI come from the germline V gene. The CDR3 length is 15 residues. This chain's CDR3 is CASSPGYREYNEQFF. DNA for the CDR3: TGTGCCAGCAGCCCCGGGTACCGGGAATACAATGAGCAGTTCTTC.

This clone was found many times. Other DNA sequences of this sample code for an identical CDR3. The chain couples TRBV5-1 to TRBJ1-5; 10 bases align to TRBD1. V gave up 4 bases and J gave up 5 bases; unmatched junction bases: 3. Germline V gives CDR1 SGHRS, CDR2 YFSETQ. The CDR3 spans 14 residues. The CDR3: CASSPGTGDQPQHF. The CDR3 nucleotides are TGCGCCAGCAGCCCGGGGACAGGGGATCAGCCCCAGCATTTT.